The 25 T cell receptor beta chains below come from one sample, sequenced in a study of cytomegalovirus exposure and HLA in healthy donors. PCR used 60 Vbeta primers and 13 Jbeta primers. Clones were read by immunoSEQ multiplex PCR, and TCRdb kept only the in-frame ones, dropping some. The table records about 150,000 clones, more than 7.5% of them present only once. Input material: PBMCs. The receptors shown here come from a man between 45 and 60 years old in good health and CMV-seronegative.

This clone has only a few counts. The chain links TRBV19 to TRBJ1-5; 10 bases are a match to TRBD1. V lost 4 bases and J lost 3; bases outside the gene matches: 6. The CDR3 is 16 amino acids. From germline, CDR1 is LNHDA and CDR2 SQIVND (reference sequence). The CDR3 nucleotides are TGTGCCAGTAGTACATGGACAGGGGGTGACAATCAGCCCCAGCATTTT. Translating it yields CASSTWTGGDNQPQHF.

This clone was recorded a few times. V and J are TRBV4-1 and TRBJ1-1; D not certain. The CDR3 runs to 12 residues. The germline gives CDR1 MGHRA, CDR2 YSYEKL. V was clipped by 2 bases and J by 4 bases, with 5 bases between them. CDR3 residues: CASSQTATEAFF. The CDR3 bases are TGCGCCAGCAGCCAAACAGCCACTGAAGCTTTCTTT.

V and J are TRBV11-2 and TRBJ2-7; 8 bases are a match to TRBD2. The germline CDR1 and CDR2 sequences are SGHAT and FQNNGV. Germline trimming cut 0 bases from V and 2 bases from J; bases unmatched to any gene: 3. CDR3 length equals 15 residues. CDR3 bases: TGTGCCAGCAGCTTAGACGCGGGGGGCGCCTACGAGCAGTACTTC. This translates into CASSLDAGGAYEQYF.

This clone has only a few counts. The chain uses TRBV9 and TRBJ2-7; D is possibly TRBD2 (6 bases). CDR1 is SGDLS, CDR2 YYNGEE, per germline. CDR3 length: 16 residues. The V and J ends lost 0 bases and 1 base respectively, with 14 bases between them. CDR3 nucleotides: TGTGCCAGCAGCGTAGGCCCCGGGACTGGATCCTACGAGCAGTACTTC. This gives the protein CASSVGPGTGSYEQYF.

This chain uses TRBV7-9 with TRBJ2-1; 12 nucleotides match TRBD2. Germline V gives CDR1 SEHNR, CDR2 FQNEAQ (reference sequence). This CDR3 has 18 amino acids. J lost 4 bases, V lost 1 base, and 8 bases had no gene match. CDR3 sequence: CASSLVTSGGEGYNEQFF. CDR3 nucleotides: TGTGCCAGCAGCTTAGTGACTAGCGGGGGCGAGGGGTACAATGAGCAGTTCTTC.

V and J are TRBV11-2 and TRBJ2-5, with TRBD2 matching 9 bases. The V gene end was trimmed by 5 bases and the J gene end by 5 bases; junction bases not matched to a gene: 9. The CDR3 consists of 15 residues. Germline loops: CDR1 SGHAT, CDR2 FQNNGV. The CDR3 coding sequence is TGTGCCAGCAGCCGGTCTAGCGGGGCGGGGGAGACCCAGTACTTC. Protein: CASSRSSGAGETQYF.

This clone has just a few counts. J is TRBJ2-3 and V is TRBV9; no definite D call. This CDR3 spans 16 amino acids. Germline-derived CDR1 and CDR2 are SGDLS and YYNGEE. Trimming removed 0 bases from V and 8 bases from J, with 19 bases in between. CDR3 loop: CASSVVAGSFEGTQYF. DNA for the CDR3: TGTGCCAGCAGCGTAGTGGCAGGTTCCTTTGAAGGTACGCAGTATTTT. The full variable domain, with the rest looked up from reference TRBV9 and TRBJ2-3, is DSGVTQTPKHLITATGQRVTLRCSPRSGDLSVYWYQQSLDQGLQFLIQYYNGEERAKGNILERFSAQQFPDLHSELNLSSLELGDSALYFCASSVVAGSFEGTQYFGPGTRLTVL.

This clone has a handful of counts. CDR3 loop: CARDRDRGGEEQFF. CDR3 DNA: TGCGCCAGAGACAGGGACAGGGGGGGGGAGGAGCAGTTCTTC. The chain is built from TRBV5-1 and TRBJ2-1, with TRBD1 identical over 11 bases. This CDR3 has 14 residues. Germline assignment: CDR1 SGHRS and CDR2 YFSETQ. With V trimmed by 8 bases and J by 10 bases, 11 bases remained unmatched.

This clone was counted between two and nine times. J is TRBJ2-7 and V is TRBV5-1; 7 bases align to TRBD2. Germline-derived CDR1 and CDR2 are SGHRS and YFSETQ. The CDR3 is 14 residues long. The ends lost 0 bases at V and 5 bases at J; junction bases unmatched: 5. This CDR3 is CASSLALATDEQYF. DNA for the CDR3: TGCGCCAGCAGCTTGGCACTAGCGACCGACGAGCAGTACTTC.

This clone was observed a few times. This sequence joins TRBV11-2 and TRBJ1-2; the D is unclear. CDR1 SGHAT and CDR2 FQNNGV come from the germline V gene. The CDR3 runs 12 residues. V was clipped by 4 bases and J by 5 bases, with 8 bases between them. In DNA, the CDR3 is TGTGCCAGCAGCTCCCGTACATATGGCTACACCTTC. Protein: CASSSRTYGYTF.

This clone was seen more than once but under ten times. The genes are TRBV5-1 and TRBJ2-1; tentative D call: TRBD2 (6 bases). Germline V lookup: CDR1 SGHRS, CDR2 YFSETQ. Trimming removed 1 base from V and 8 bases from J, with 13 bases in between. This CDR3 is built from 14 residues. Here the CDR3 DNA reads TGCGCCAGCAGCTTGTCCGGGAGAAAGGATGAGCAGTTCTTC. It translates to CASSLSGRKDEQFF.

This sequence joins TRBV4-1 and TRBJ2-7, with 10 bases that match TRBD1. The CDR3 loop spans 15 amino acids. Germline V gene data show CDR1 as MGHRA and CDR2 as YSYEKL. Trimming cost V 4 bases and J 3 bases; bases outside gene matches: 6. CDR3 sequence reads: CASSLWTGGLYEQYF. The CDR3 DNA reads TGCGCCAGCAGCCTCTGGACAGGGGGACTCTACGAGCAGTACTTC.

This clone was detected only a few times. The V and J genes are TRBV18 and TRBJ1-1, with TRBD1 matching over 9 bases. The CDR3 sequence is 15 residues long. With 2 bases clipped from V and 11 bases from J, the junction kept 12 bases outside the gene matches. From germline, CDR1 is KGHSH and CDR2 LQKENI. CDR3 sequence: CASSPSATGGIGAFF. The CDR3 DNA is TGTGCCAGCTCACCATCGGCAACAGGGGGCATCGGTGCTTTCTTT.

This clone has only a few counts. The chain carries TRBV9 and TRBJ2-2; 9 bases are a match to TRBD2. This CDR3 comprises 15 residues. Germline V gene sequence: CDR1 SGDLS, CDR2 YYNGEE. Trimming cost V 3 bases and J 6 bases; bases outside gene matches: 6. CDR3 coding DNA: TGTGCCAGCAGCGCCCCGGGACTAGCTGCCGGGGAGCTGTTTTTT. This gives the protein CASSAPGLAAGELFF.

The chain links TRBV18 to TRBJ1-2; no reliable D call. Germline CDR1 and CDR2: KGHSH and LQKENI. V lost 3 bases, J lost 4 bases, and 12 bases lay in between. The CDR3 is made up of 14 amino acids. Here the CDR3 DNA reads TGTGCCAGCTCACCGGAAGGAAGAGGCTATGGCTACACCTTC. Its translation is CASSPEGRGYGYTF.

This clone came up a few times. The chain couples TRBV5-6 to TRBJ1-6; 7 bases match TRBD1. The CDR3 runs 16 residues. V gave up 0 bases and J gave up 6 bases; unmatched junction bases: 6. Germline V gene lookup returns CDR1 SGHDT and CDR2 YYEEEE. CDR3 in DNA: TGTGCCAGCAGCTTGGACAGGGGATTCCCTAATTCACCCCTCCACTTT. Translation gives CASSLDRGFPNSPLHF.

V usage is TRBV5-4 and J usage is TRBJ1-3, with a tentative D call TRBD1 (5 bases). This CDR3 comprises 16 residues. The V gene's germline CDR1 is SGHNT and CDR2 YYREEE (reference sequence). V was pared by 3 bases and J by 7 bases, with 20 bases between. The CDR3 region is CASSSAGTGRRNTIYF. The CDR3 DNA reads as TGTGCCAGCAGCTCGGCCGGGACCGGGAGGAGGAACACCATATATTTT.

A few counts support this clone. The V gene is TRBV6-1, the J gene TRBJ1-3, with a weak D call TRBD1 (5 bases). The length of the CDR3 is 13 residues. Germline V gene lookup returns CDR1 MNHNS and CDR2 SASEGT. The V gene lost 2 bases and the J gene lost 3 bases, with 5 bases spanning the gap. CDR3 loop: CASSEQGGNTIYF. In DNA form, the CDR3 reads TGTGCCAGCAGTGAACAGGGTGGAAACACCATATATTTT.

This clone was recorded a few times. The CDR3 here is CASSSRGQYSNQPQHF. The CDR3 DNA sequence: TGTGCCAGTAGTTCTAGAGGCCAATATAGCAATCAGCCCCAGCATTTT. The chain joins TRBV19 to TRBJ1-5; D remains ambiguous. This CDR3 contains 16 residues. Between the trimmed V and J ends, which lost 5 bases and 0 bases, there was a span of 14 bases. The germline gives CDR1 LNHDA, CDR2 SQIVND (reference sequence).

This clone was seen a few times. The genes are TRBV25-1 and TRBJ2-3, with 7 bases lining up with TRBD2. V shed 4 bases and J 0 bases; nucleotides not matched to a gene: 7. This CDR3 is 16 amino acids long. Per germline, CDR1 MGHDK and CDR2 SYGVNS. The CDR3 protein is CASSVGERGSTDTQYF. In DNA, the CDR3 is TGTGCCAGCAGTGTAGGTGAGCGGGGAAGCACAGATACGCAGTATTTT.

There are a few counts of this clone. The chain carries TRBV6-4 and TRBJ2-2; 9 positions agree with TRBD1. The germline V gene encodes CDR1 MRHNA and CDR2 SNTAGT. The CDR3 is 17 residues long. J lost 5 bases, V lost 5 bases, and 12 bases had no gene match. CDR3 sequence: CASSRHLDRGRTGELFF. The DNA of the CDR3 is TGTGCCAGCAGTCGCCACTTGGACAGGGGCCGGACCGGGGAGCTGTTTTTT.

V usage is TRBV6-5 and J usage is TRBJ2-2, with TRBD1 identical over 8 bases. In germline, CDR1 is MNHEY, CDR2 SVGAGI. The junction had 1 base not matched to a gene; V was cut back by 4 bases and J by 6 bases. CDR3 length: 13 residues. The CDR3 DNA follows: TGTGCCAGCAGTTCGGACAGGGCCGGGGAGCTGTTTTTT. Its protein is CASSSDRAGELFF.

This clone turned up a few times. The rearrangement uses TRBV2 and TRBJ2-3, with a weak D call TRBD2 (6 bases). Germline values: CDR1 SNHLY, CDR2 FYNNEI. Trimming removed 5 bases at V and 3 bases at J, with 15 bases between. There are 15 residues in the CDR3. The CDR3 loop is CASSRRDLLTDTQYF. The CDR3 DNA reads as TGTGCCAGCAGTCGACGGGACTTATTAACAGATACGCAGTATTTT.

The chain carries TRBV19 and TRBJ2-1; TRBD2 agrees at 8 bases. J lost 7 bases, V lost 7 bases, and 12 bases had no gene match. The CDR3 runs 15 residues. Germline V lookup: CDR1 LNHDA, CDR2 SQIVND (reference sequence). The CDR3 loop is CASKVQTGGPNEQFF. In DNA, the CDR3 is TGTGCCAGTAAGGTGCAGACGGGGGGGCCGAATGAGCAGTTCTTC.

This clone was detected a few times. This rearrangement joins TRBV5-4 to TRBJ2-1, with 7 bases identical to TRBD2. J gave up 8 bases and V 3 bases, and 11 bases lay outside the gene matches. This CDR3 comprises 15 residues. Germline-derived CDR1 and CDR2 are SGHNT and YYREEE (reference sequence). The CDR3, as DNA: TGTGCCAGCAGCTGGGAGGGGCGGGGTGGTCATGAGCAGTTCTTC. It specifies CASSWEGRGGHEQFF. Drawing the rest from reference TRBV5-4 and TRBJ2-1, the complete variable domain is ETGVTQSPTHLIKTRGQQVTLRCSSQSGHNTVSWYQQALGQGPQFIFQYYREEENGRGNFPPRFSGLQFPNYSSELNVNALELDDSALYLCASSWEGRGGHEQFFGPGTRLTVL.